Given below is one T cell receptor beta chain in context. This sample stems from a study of T cells expressing NK-cell markers. CDR1 and CDR2 (germline): SGHKS, YYEKEE (reference sequence). The CDR3 is 15 residues long. TCRdb re-called the 5' RACE reads; every CDR3 protein appears as one record, without DNA. The table gives 350,000 to 450,000 distinct CDR3 sequences; the top ten clones make up over 4% of it. This receptor was obtained from a man aged 18-70 years in good health. Source material: blood T cells: a sorted CD56 or NKG2C T cell subset, CD4+ or CD8+ T cells, or bulk PBMC T cells (not recorded which). The chain has TRBV5-5 and TRBJ2-3; the TCRdb call, TRBD1, lacks DNA for checking. The CDR3 here is CASSAGPRVTDTQYF.